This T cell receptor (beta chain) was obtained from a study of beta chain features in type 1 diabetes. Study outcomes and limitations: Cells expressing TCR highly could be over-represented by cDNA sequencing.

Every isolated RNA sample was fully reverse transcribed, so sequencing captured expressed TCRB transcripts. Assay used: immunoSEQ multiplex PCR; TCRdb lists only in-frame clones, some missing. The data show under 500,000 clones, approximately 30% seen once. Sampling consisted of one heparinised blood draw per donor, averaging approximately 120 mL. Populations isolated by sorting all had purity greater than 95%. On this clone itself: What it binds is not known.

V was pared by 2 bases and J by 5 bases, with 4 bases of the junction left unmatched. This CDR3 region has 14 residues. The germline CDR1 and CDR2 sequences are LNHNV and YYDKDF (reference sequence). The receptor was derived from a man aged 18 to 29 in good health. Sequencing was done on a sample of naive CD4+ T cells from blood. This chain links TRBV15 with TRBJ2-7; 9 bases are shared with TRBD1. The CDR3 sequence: CATSRRTGGNEQYF. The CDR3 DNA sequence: TGTGCCACCAGCAGAAGAACAGGGGGCAACGAGCAGTACTTC.